A single sample is the source of the 28 T cell receptor beta chains below, sequenced in a study of blood T cells in healthy people across ages. Using a J-beta primer mix together with a sample-barcoded 5' primer, a second PCR was run for about 7 to 12 cycles. TCRdb ran MiXCR on the 5' RACE reads and lists one entry per CDR3 protein. The sample yields about 1.5 million distinct CDR3 sequences, approximately 43% seen once. The sequencing sample was made of blood. The receptor source for this set is a woman between 18 and 30 years old in good health.

The chain joins TRBV4-2 to TRBJ2-5; TRBD2 aligns across 13 bases. This CDR3 has 18 residues. V gave up 1 base and J gave up 0 bases; unmatched junction bases: 5. The germline CDR1 and CDR2 sequences are LGHNA and YNFKEQ. The CDR3 protein is CASSQGLAGGPHQETQYF. The CDR3 bases are TGTGCCAGCAGCCAAGGACTAGCGGGGGGCCCACACCAAGAGACCCAGTACTTC.

The chain recombines TRBV7-2 with TRBJ2-5; D possibly corresponds to TRBD2 (6 bases). Trimming pared 1 base from V and 3 bases from J, leaving 12 bases between. Germline V CDR1 and CDR2: SGHTA, FQGNSA. This CDR3 has 15 residues. DNA of the CDR3: TGTGCCAGCAGCTTAGGTGGGCGGGATGAAGAGACCCAGTACTTC. Residues: CASSLGGRDEETQYF.

Only a few counts were recorded for this clonotype. CDR3 protein: CSSVGEGGYTF. The CDR3 DNA reads as TGCAGCAGTGTAGGGGAGGGTGGCTACACCTTC. The genes are TRBV29-1 and TRBJ1-2; D may be TRBD1 (5 bases). The germline V and J ends were trimmed by 8 bases and 7 bases, with 14 bases remaining between them. The germline CDR1 and CDR2 sequences are SQVTM and ANQGSEA. There are 11 residues in the CDR3.

The chain uses TRBV14 and TRBJ2-1, with D unclear. Trimming left V 3 bases short and J 9 bases short, with 12 bases between. Germline lookup yields CDR1 SGHDN and CDR2 FVKESK. This CDR3 spans 13 amino acids. Here the CDR3 reads CASSQVPAGEQFF. The DNA of the CDR3 is TGTGCCAGCAGCCAGGTGCCCGCCGGTGAGCAGTTCTTC.

In its sample, this clonotype was seen a few times. This chain joins TRBV6-2 or TRBV6-3 and TRBJ1-2; TRBD1 matches 8 bases. The CDR3 sequence is 17 residues long. The J segment lost 2 bases and the V segment lost 5 bases, leaving 13 bases of the junction unmatched. Germline CDR1 MNHEY, CDR2 SVGEGT. The CDR3 sequence is CASSDAGTGFPNYGYTF. CDR3 bases: TGTGCCAGCAGTGACGCCGGGACAGGCTTCCCGAACTATGGCTACACCTTC.

This clonotype was found a few times. The chain couples TRBV14 to TRBJ2-3; D could derive from TRBD1 or TRBD2 (5 bases each). Germline V gives CDR1 SGHDN, CDR2 FVKESK. The CDR3 spans 17 residues. V was pared by 3 bases and J by 4 bases, with 20 bases between. Written as DNA, the CDR3 is TGTGCCAGCAGCCACTTGGCGGGCAGGGACGGCTCAGATACGCAGTATTTT. The encoded protein is CASSHLAGRDGSDTQYF.

J is TRBJ2-5 and V is TRBV3-1, with TRBD1 matching over 8 bases. With the DNA end fitting TRBJ2-7 better, the J assignment may be wrong. This CDR3 is 14 amino acids long. CDR1 is LGHDT, CDR2 YNNKEL, per germline (reference sequence). In DNA form, the CDR3 reads TGTGCCAGCAGTCGGTTGACAGGGGCCTACGAGCAGTACTTC. Protein product: CASSRLTGAYEQYF.

As to this clonotype: Possible read error: a much larger clone is one base away. J is TRBJ2-1 and V is TRBV15; D not certain. The germline V gene has CDR1 LNHNV and CDR2 YYDKDF (reference sequence). The CDR3 totals 16 residues. This chain's CDR3 is CATNREFGSDYNEQFF. CDR3 bases: TGTGCCACCAACAGAGAGTTCGGCAGCGACTACAATGAGCAGTTCTTC.

There are a few counts of this clonotype. The chain employs TRBV7-9 and TRBJ2-5; 7 nucleotides align to TRBD1. Germline CDR1 and CDR2: SEHNR and FQNEAQ (reference sequence). After removal of 5 bases from V and 4 bases from J, the junction contained 10 bases not matched to a gene. This CDR3 has 15 residues. The CDR3 bases are TGTGCCAGCAGCAAAAGACAGGGCATTAGAGAGACCCAGTACTTC. The encoded protein is CASSKRQGIRETQYF.

The gene calls are TRBV9 and TRBJ2-1, with a weak D call TRBD2 (5 bases). Germline V gene lookup returns CDR1 SGDLS and CDR2 YYNGEE. The length of the CDR3 is 15 residues. V was clipped by 0 bases and J by 7 bases, with 14 bases between them. CDR3 coding DNA: TGTGCCAGCAGCGTAGCTAGCCTCAAACTGAATGAGCAGTTCTTC. Translated: CASSVASLKLNEQFF.

V usage is TRBV10-3 and J usage is TRBJ1-6; D not certain. The CDR3 covers 13 residues. V was clipped by 2 bases and J by 7 bases, with 6 bases between them. Germline loops: CDR1 ENHRY, CDR2 SYGVKD. CDR3 region: CAISENGNSPLHF. DNA for the CDR3: TGTGCCATCAGTGAGAATGGCAATTCACCCCTCCACTTT.

The gene calls are TRBV27 and TRBJ1-6, with 8 nucleotides matching TRBD1. From germline, CDR1 is MNHEY and CDR2 SMNVEV (reference sequence). This CDR3 is 15 amino acids long. V was pared by 5 bases and J by 9 bases, with 9 bases of the junction left unmatched. In DNA, the CDR3 is TGTGCCAGCAGTCAACTCACAGGGGGAAGTTCACCCCTCCACTTT. Translating gives CASSQLTGGSSPLHF.

As regards this clonotype: The junction does not match germline at one end; this may be a read error. The V and J genes are TRBV4-1 and TRBJ1-2; a weak D match, TRBD1 (5 bases). The germline V gene encodes CDR1 MGHRA and CDR2 YSYEKL. The CDR3 is 15 amino acids. In DNA form, the CDR3 reads TGCGCCGGCAGCCAAGACTACTACAGGTTAGACGGCTACACCTTC. Protein: CAGSQDYYRLDGYTF.

This clonotype appeared a few times. The rearrangement uses TRBV25-1 and TRBJ1-1; D call uncertain. The CDR3 runs 13 residues. V lost 5 bases to trimming and J lost 0 bases, with 7 bases between them. Germline CDR1 is MGHDK and CDR2 is SYGVNS. In nucleotides, the CDR3 is TGTGCCAGCAGTAACAGTCTGAACACTGAAGCTTTCTTT. Protein product: CASSNSLNTEAFF.

This clonotype has more than one count but fewer than ten. The CDR3 sequence is CASSVLGDTQYF. The CDR3 nucleotides read TGCGCCAGCAGCGTACTAGGGGATACGCAGTATTTT. The chain has TRBV5-1 and TRBJ2-3; TRBD2 is a possible D gene (5 bases). Trimming stripped 4 bases from V and 6 bases from J, with 9 bases between. Germline CDR1 is SGHRS and CDR2 is YFSETQ. This CDR3 is built from 12 residues. The whole variable domain, filled in from reference TRBV5-1 and TRBJ2-3, reads KAGVTQTPRYLIKTRGQQVTLSCSPISGHRSVSWYQQTPGQGLQFLFEYFSETQRNKGNFPGRFSGRQFSNSRSEMNVSTLELGDSALYLCASSVLGDTQYFGPGTRLTVL.

V is TRBV20-1 and J is TRBJ1-1; D is perhaps TRBD1 (5 bases). Germline V gene sequence: CDR1 DFQATT, CDR2 SNEGSKA (reference sequence). V lost 2 bases to trimming and J lost 5 bases, with 15 bases between them. The CDR3 is 14 amino acids. Written as DNA, the CDR3 is TGCAGTGCTAGATCGCTCGTGGGGCTGACTGAAGCTTTCTTT. It translates to CSARSLVGLTEAFF.

This chain joins TRBV15 and TRBJ2-5; TRBD1 agrees at 7 bases. The J call may be wrong; the DNA end is better matched by TRBJ2-7. Germline V lookup: CDR1 LNHNV, CDR2 YYDKDF (reference sequence). CDR3 length equals 13 residues. The CDR3 DNA follows: TGTGCCACCAGCAGAGATACAGGGGCCGAGCAGTACTTC. Amino acid sequence: CATSRDTGAEQYF.

This clonotype was found many times. The gene calls are TRBV12-3 or TRBV12-4 and TRBJ2-1; 8 nucleotides line up with TRBD1. This CDR3 region has 14 residues. The ends lost 5 bases at V and 3 bases at J; junction bases unmatched: 3. The CDR3 nucleotides are TGTGCCAGCAGTCCGGGACAGGTCTACAATGAGCAGTTCTTC. As protein: CASSPGQVYNEQFF.

The chain has TRBV5-5 and TRBJ2-7; no clear D gene. Germline-derived CDR1 and CDR2 are SGHKS and YYEKEE (reference sequence). Trimming cost V 2 bases and J 2 bases, with 14 bases left between them. The CDR3 extends over 15 amino acids. The CDR3 here is CASSFIPRNAYEQYF. Written as DNA, the CDR3 is TGTGCCAGCAGCTTTATTCCGCGGAACGCCTACGAGCAGTACTTC.

The genes are TRBV20-1 and TRBJ1-5; weak D call: TRBD1 (6 bases). Germline CDR1 DFQATT, CDR2 SNEGSKA (reference sequence). Trimming stripped 6 bases from V and 4 bases from J, with 16 bases between. The CDR3 loop spans 14 amino acids. CDR3 sequence: CSARGDGANQPQHF. The CDR3 coding sequence is TGCAGTGCCAGGGGTGACGGTGCAAATCAGCCCCAGCATTTT.

The rearrangement links TRBV12-3 or TRBV12-4 to TRBJ1-1; weak D call: TRBD1 (5 bases). The CDR3 extends over 13 amino acids. The V end was cut by 3 bases, the J end by 5 bases, with 10 bases between. CDR3 nucleotide sequence: TGTGCCAGCAGTTTTTCACCAGGGACTGAAGCTTTCTTT. Protein: CASSFSPGTEAFF.

The chain recombines TRBV27 with TRBJ2-1; D gene unclear. The V gene's germline CDR1 is MNHEY and CDR2 SMNVEV (reference sequence). Trimming took 0 bases from V and 9 from J, leaving 15 bases between them. The CDR3 is made up of 15 amino acids. CDR3 residues: CASSLSWVNLGEQFF. The CDR3 DNA is TGTGCCAGCAGTTTATCGTGGGTAAACCTGGGTGAGCAGTTCTTC.

For this clonotype: A much larger clone differs by one base, so this may be a read error. The V gene is TRBV9, the J gene TRBJ2-5; 11 bases are a match to TRBD2. With 3 bases clipped from V and 11 bases from J, the junction kept 12 bases outside the gene matches. This CDR3 comprises 15 residues. Germline CDR1 SGDLS, CDR2 YYNGEE. Here the CDR3 DNA reads TGTGCCAGCAGCGACGGGACTAGCGGACACAATGAGCAGTACTTC. Amino acids: CASSDGTSGHNEQYF.

This clonotype was counted between two and nine times. The rearrangement uses TRBV4-3 and TRBJ1-2, with TRBD1 as a possible D gene (6 bases). CDR1 and CDR2 (germline): LGHNA, YSLEER. This CDR3 comprises 15 residues. Trimming shortened V by 1 base and J by 5 bases, and 14 bases separated the two germline ends. The CDR3 protein is CASSQGSQGTYGYTF. In DNA form, the CDR3 reads TGCGCCAGCAGCCAAGGGTCGCAGGGGACGTATGGCTACACCTTC.

This clonotype has a handful of counts. This chain joins TRBV7-2 and TRBJ2-6; tentative D call: TRBD2 (5 bases). CDR3 length: 16 residues. The V end was cut by 6 bases, the J end by 4 bases, with 16 bases between. Looked up from germline, CDR1 is SGHTA and CDR2 is FQGNSA. The CDR3 region has the DNA TGTGCCAGCAGTCCTCGTAGCGCCTCAGGGGCCAACGTCCTGACTTTC. Translated, it gives CASSPRSASGANVLTF. Based on the CDR3 plus reference TRBV7-2 and TRBJ2-6, the full variable domain is GAGVSQSPSNKVTEKGKDVELRCDPISGHTALYWYRQSLGQGLEFLIYFQGNSAPDKSGLPSDRFSAERTGGSVSTLTIQRTQQEDSAVYLCASSPRSASGANVLTFGAGSRLTVL.

The CDR3 loop reads CSAARPGRIETQYF. As DNA, the CDR3 is TGCAGTGCCGCGCGTCCCGGGCGGATTGAGACCCAGTACTTC. The chain recombines TRBV20-1 with TRBJ2-5; D is uncertain. The V end lost 6 bases, the J end lost 5 bases, and 19 bases lay between the germline ends. Germline V lookup: CDR1 DFQATT, CDR2 SNEGSKA (reference sequence). The CDR3 is 14 residues long.

The rearrangement uses TRBV3-1 and TRBJ2-1, with a weak D call TRBD1 (7 bases). The end of the DNA aligns better with TRBJ2-7, so the J call may be wrong. The CDR3 extends over 15 amino acids. CDR1 is LGHDT, CDR2 YNNKEL, per germline (reference sequence). The CDR3, as DNA: TGTGCCAGCAGCGAAGTTCAGGGGGAGGACAATGAGCAGTACTTC. Translation gives CASSEVQGEDNEQYF.

V usage is TRBV4-3 and J usage is TRBJ2-2; tentative D call: TRBD2 (6 bases). The V and J ends lost 1 base and 1 base respectively, with 16 bases between them. Germline V CDR1 and CDR2: LGHNA, YSLEER. This CDR3 contains 18 residues. CDR3 in amino acids: CASSQATVWGGNTGELFF. The CDR3 bases are TGCGCCAGCAGCCAAGCTACAGTCTGGGGAGGGAACACCGGGGAGCTGTTTTTT.